This T cell receptor (beta chain) was sequenced in a study of T cells in Graves' hyperthyroidism and ophthalmopathy. Germline CDR1 reads LGHNA; CDR2 reads YNFKEQ. The CDR3 length is 18 residues. V was pared by 6 bases and J by 9 bases, with 21 bases of the junction left unmatched. RNA transcripts yielded amplified TCR beta CDR3 regions. The HTBI primer set served for first-round RT-PCR of the TCR CDR3. Each CDR3 protein is one row after TCRdb ran MiXCR on the multiplex PCR reads. The sample holds a few hundred thousand distinct CDR3 sequences, approximately 14% seen once. This clonotype was detected a few times.

The sequenced sample consisted of blood. The chain uses TRBV4-2 and TRBJ2-1; 9 bases match TRBD2. This receptor was obtained from a woman aged 30 to 39 with Graves' hyperthyroidism. CDR3 sequence (DNA): TGTGCCAGCAGTGTCTCGGGAGCGGGAGGCCCCCCGTTGGCTGAGCAGTTCTTC. Translating gives CASSVSGAGGPPLAEQFF.